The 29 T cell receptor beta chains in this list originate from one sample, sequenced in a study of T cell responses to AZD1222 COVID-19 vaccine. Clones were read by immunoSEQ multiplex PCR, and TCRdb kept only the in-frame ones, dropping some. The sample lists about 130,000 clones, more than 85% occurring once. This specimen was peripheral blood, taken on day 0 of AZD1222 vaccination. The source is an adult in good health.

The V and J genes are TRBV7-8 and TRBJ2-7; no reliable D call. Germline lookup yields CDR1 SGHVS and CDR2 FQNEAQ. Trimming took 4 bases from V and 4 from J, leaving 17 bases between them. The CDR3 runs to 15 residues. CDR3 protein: CASSSSRARLYEQYF. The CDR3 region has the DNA TGTGCCAGCAGCTCATCCCGGGCCCGACTTTACGAGCAGTACTTC.

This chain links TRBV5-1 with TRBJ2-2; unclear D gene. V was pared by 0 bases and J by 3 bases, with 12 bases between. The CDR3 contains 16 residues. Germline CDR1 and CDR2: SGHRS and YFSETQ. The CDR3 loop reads CASSLVGGEHTGELFF. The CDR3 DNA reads TGCGCCAGCAGCTTGGTTGGCGGAGAACACACCGGGGAGCTGTTTTTT.

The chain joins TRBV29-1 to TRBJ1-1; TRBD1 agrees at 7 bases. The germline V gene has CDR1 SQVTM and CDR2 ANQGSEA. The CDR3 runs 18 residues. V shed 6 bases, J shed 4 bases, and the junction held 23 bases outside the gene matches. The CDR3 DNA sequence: TGCAGCGTGGAGAAATGGCAGGGGGGCCCCGCGCGAATCACTGAAGCTTTCTTT. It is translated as CSVEKWQGGPARITEAFF. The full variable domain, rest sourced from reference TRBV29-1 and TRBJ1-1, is SAVISQKPSRDICQRGTSLTIQCQVDSQVTMMFWYRQQPGQSLTLIATANQGSEATYESGFVIDKFPISRPNLTFSTLTVSNMSPEDSSIYLCSVEKWQGGPARITEAFFGQGTRLTVV.

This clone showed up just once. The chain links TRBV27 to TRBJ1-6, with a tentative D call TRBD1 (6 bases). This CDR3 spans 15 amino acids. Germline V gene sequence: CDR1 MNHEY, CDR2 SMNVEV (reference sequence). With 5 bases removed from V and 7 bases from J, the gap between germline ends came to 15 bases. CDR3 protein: CASSPPTGFNSPLHF. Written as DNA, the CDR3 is TGTGCCAGCAGTCCCCCTACAGGGTTCAATTCACCCCTCCACTTT.

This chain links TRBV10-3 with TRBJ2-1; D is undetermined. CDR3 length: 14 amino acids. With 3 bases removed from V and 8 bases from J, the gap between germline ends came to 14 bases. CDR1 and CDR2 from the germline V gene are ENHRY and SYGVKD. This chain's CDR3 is CAISDPNMWYEQFF. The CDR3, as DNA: TGTGCCATCAGTGATCCGAACATGTGGTATGAGCAGTTCTTC.

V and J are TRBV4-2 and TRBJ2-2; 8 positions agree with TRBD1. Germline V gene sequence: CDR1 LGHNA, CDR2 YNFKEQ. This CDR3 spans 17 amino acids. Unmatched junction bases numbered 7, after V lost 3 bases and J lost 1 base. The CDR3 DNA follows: TGTGCCAGCAGCCAGCCAGGGGGCGAGGGGAACACCGGGGAGCTGTTTTTT. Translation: CASSQPGGEGNTGELFF.

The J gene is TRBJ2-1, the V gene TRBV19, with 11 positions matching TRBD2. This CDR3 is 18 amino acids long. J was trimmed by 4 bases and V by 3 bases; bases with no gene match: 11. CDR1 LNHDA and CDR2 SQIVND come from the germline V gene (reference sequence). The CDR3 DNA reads TGTGCCAGTAGTATGACCCGCCTACTAGCGGGAGTGTACAATGAGCAGTTCTTC. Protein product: CASSMTRLLAGVYNEQFF.

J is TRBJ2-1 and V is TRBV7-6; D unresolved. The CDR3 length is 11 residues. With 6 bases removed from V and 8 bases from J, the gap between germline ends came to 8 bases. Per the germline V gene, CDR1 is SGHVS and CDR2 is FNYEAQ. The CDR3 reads CASRGAYEQFF. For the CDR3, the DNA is TGTGCCAGCAGGGGTGCGTATGAGCAGTTCTTC.

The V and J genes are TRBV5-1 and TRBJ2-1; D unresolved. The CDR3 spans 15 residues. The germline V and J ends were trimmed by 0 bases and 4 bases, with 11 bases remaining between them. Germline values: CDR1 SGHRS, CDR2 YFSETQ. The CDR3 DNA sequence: TGCGCCAGCAGCTTGGCTCTGGCGGATTACAATGAGCAGTTCTTC. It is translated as CASSLALADYNEQFF.

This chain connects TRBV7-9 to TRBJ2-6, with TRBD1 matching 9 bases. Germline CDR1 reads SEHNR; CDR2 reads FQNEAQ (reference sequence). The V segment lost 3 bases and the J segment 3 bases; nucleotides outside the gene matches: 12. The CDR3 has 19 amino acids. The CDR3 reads CASSFAYGTGSNGANVLTF. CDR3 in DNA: TGTGCCAGCAGCTTTGCATACGGGACAGGGTCTAATGGGGCCAACGTCCTGACTTTC.

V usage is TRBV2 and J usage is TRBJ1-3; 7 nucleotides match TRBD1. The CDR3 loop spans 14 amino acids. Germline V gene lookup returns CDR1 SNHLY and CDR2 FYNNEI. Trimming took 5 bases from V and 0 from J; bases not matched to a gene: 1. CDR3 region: CASSRDSSGNTIYF. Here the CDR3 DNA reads TGTGCCAGCAGTAGGGACAGCTCTGGAAACACCATATATTTT.

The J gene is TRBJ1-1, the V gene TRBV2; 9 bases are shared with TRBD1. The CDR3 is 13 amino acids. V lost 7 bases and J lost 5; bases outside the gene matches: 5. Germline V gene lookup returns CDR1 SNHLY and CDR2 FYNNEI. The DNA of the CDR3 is TGTGCCAGCACGGACAGGGGACGTACTGAAGCTTTCTTT. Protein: CASTDRGRTEAFF.

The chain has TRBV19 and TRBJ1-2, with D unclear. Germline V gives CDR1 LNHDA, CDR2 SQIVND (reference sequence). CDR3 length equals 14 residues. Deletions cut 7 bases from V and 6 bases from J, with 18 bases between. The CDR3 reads CASTSHNRLDGYTF. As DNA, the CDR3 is TGTGCCAGTACGTCACATAACAGACTTGATGGCTACACCTTC.

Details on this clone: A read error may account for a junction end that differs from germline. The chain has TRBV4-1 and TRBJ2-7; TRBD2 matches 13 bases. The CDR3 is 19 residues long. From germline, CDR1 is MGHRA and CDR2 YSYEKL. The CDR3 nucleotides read TGCGCCAGCACCCAACTCTTCTGGACTAGCGGGAGATCTCCATACGAGCAGTACTTC. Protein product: CASTQLFWTSGRSPYEQYF.

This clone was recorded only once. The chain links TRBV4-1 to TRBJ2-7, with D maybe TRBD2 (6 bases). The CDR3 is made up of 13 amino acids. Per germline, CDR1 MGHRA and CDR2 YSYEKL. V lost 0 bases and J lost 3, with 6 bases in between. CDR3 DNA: TGCGCCAGCAGCCAAGACGGGGGCTACGAGCAGTACTTC. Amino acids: CASSQDGGYEQYF.

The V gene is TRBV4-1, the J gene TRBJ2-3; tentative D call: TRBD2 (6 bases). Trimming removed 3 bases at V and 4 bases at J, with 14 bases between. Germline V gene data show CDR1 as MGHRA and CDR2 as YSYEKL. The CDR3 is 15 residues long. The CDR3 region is CASSHRRESADTQYF. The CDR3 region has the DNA TGCGCCAGCAGCCACAGACGGGAGTCCGCAGATACGCAGTATTTT.

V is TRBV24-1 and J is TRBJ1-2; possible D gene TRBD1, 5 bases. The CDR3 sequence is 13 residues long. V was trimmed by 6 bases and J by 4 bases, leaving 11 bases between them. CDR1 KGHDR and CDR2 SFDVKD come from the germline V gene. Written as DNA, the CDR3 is TGTGCCACCAGTTCCGGGGACGGCTATGGCTACACCTTC. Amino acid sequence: CATSSGDGYGYTF.

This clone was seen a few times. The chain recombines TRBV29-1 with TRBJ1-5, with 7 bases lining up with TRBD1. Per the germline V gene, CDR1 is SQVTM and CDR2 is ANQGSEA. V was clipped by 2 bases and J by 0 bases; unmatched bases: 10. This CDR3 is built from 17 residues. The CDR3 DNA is TGCAGCGTTGAAAGGCACAGGGGAGAGGATAGCAATCAGCCCCAGCATTTT. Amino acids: CSVERHRGEDSNQPQHF.

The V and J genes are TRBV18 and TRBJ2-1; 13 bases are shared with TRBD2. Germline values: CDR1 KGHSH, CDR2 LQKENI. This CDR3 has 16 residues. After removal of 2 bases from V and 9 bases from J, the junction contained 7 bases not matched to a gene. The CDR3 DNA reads TGTGCCAGCTCACCAACAGGACTAGCGGGAGCAACTGAGCAGTTCTTC. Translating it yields CASSPTGLAGATEQFF.

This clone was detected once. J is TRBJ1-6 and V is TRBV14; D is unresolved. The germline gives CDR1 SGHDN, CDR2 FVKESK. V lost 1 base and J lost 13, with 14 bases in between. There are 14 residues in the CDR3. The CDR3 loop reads CASSQGVNLGPLHF. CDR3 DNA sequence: TGTGCCAGCAGCCAAGGAGTTAACTTAGGGCCCCTCCACTTT.

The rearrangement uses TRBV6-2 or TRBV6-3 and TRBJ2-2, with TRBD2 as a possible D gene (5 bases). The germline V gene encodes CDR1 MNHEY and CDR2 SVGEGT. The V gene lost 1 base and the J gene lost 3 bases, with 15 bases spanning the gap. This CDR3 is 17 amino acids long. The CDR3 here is CASSYLLGRRDTGELFF. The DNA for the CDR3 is TGTGCCAGCAGTTACTTACTAGGTCGTCGGGACACCGGGGAGCTGTTTTTT.

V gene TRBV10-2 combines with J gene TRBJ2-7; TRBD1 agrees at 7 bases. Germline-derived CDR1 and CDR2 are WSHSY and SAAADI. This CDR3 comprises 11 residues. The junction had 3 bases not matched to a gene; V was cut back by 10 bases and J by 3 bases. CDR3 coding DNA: TGCGCCACCTACAGGGGCTACGAGCAGTACTTC. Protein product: CATYRGYEQYF.

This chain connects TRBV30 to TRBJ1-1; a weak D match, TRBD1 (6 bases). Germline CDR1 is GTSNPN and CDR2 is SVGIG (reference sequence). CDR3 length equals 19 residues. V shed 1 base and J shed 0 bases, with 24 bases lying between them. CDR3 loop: CAWSGRIWTEGSMNTEAFF. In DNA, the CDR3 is TGTGCCTGGAGTGGCCGAATTTGGACAGAAGGTTCCATGAACACTGAAGCTTTCTTT. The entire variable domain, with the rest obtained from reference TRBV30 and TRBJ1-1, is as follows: SQTIHQWPATLVQPVGSPLSLECTVEGTSNPNLYWYRQAAGRGLQLLFYSVGIGQISSEVPQNLSASRPQDRQFILSSKKLLLSDSGFYLCAWSGRIWTEGSMNTEAFFGQGTRLTVV.

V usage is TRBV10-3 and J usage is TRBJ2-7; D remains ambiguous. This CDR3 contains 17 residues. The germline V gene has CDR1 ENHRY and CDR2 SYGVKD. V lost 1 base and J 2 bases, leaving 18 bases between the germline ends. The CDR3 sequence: CAISELIGGTETYEQYF. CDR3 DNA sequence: TGTGCCATCAGTGAGTTGATAGGTGGAACGGAGACCTACGAGCAGTACTTC.

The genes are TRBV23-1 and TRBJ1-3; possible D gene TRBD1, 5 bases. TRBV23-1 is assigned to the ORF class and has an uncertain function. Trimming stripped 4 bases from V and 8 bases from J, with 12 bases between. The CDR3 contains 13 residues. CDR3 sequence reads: CASSPQGGHTIYF. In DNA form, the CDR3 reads TGCGCCAGCAGTCCCCAGGGAGGGCACACCATATATTTT.

CDR3 in DNA: TGTGCCAGCAGCCAAGTAGGGAGCAGCGGTGAGACCCAGTACTTC. Protein: CASSQVGSSGETQYF. V is TRBV14 and J is TRBJ2-5, with a tentative D call TRBD2 (5 bases). CDR1 is SGHDN, CDR2 FVKESK, per germline. The germline V and J ends were trimmed by 1 base and 5 bases, with 14 bases remaining between them. This CDR3 has 15 amino acids.

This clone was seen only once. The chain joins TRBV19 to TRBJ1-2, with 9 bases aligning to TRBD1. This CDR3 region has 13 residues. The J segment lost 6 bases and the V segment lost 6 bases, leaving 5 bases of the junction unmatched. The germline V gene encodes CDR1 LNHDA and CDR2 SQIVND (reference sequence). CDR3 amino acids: CASRTGQGNGYTF. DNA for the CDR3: TGTGCCAGTAGGACGGGACAGGGTAATGGCTACACCTTC.

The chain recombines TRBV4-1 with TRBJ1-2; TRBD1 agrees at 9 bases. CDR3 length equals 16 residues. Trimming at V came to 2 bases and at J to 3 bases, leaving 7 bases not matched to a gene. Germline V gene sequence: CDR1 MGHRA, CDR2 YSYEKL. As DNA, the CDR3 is TGCGCCAGCAGCCAAACGTCCCGGGACAGGGACTATGGCTACACCTTC. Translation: CASSQTSRDRDYGYTF.

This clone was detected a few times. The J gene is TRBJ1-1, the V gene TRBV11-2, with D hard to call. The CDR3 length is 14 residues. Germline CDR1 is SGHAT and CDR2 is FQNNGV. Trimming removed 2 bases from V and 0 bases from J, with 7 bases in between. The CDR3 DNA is TGTGCCAGCAGCTTATCCGGGATGAACACTGAAGCTTTCTTT. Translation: CASSLSGMNTEAFF.